Below, 9 T cell receptor beta chains from the same sample are listed, as sequenced in a study of PD-1 blockade in classical Hodgkin lymphoma. TCRdb's copy holds only in-frame clones and misses some; the assay was immunoSEQ multiplex PCR. This sample yields some 58,000 clones, of which roughly nine tenths are seen a single time; 10% belongs to the top ten. As to time point: cycle 4 day 1 (C4D1), after 5 to 7 weeks of nivolumab. No patient escaped relapse after autologous stem cell transplantation, and brentuximab vedotin exposure varied. Source: peripheral blood mononuclear cells (PBMCs), taken before the fourth cycle of nivolumab. The receptors originated from a human donor with classical Hodgkin lymphoma.

The V and J genes are TRBV4-1 and TRBJ1-4; tentative D call: TRBD1 (5 bases). Germline CDR1 and CDR2: MGHRA and YSYEKL. V gave up 0 bases and J gave up 4 bases, with 12 bases separating them. The CDR3 consists of 16 residues. This CDR3 is CASSQEWRGLNEKLFF. CDR3 sequence (DNA): TGCGCCAGCAGCCAAGAGTGGCGGGGACTTAATGAAAAACTGTTTTTT.

The V call is TRBV9, the J call TRBJ2-5; D could derive from TRBD1 or TRBD2 (5 bases each). Trimming removed 0 bases from V and 5 bases from J, with 17 bases in between. Germline CDR1 SGDLS, CDR2 YYNGEE. This CDR3 has 16 amino acids. CDR3 DNA sequence: TGTGCCAGCAGCGTAGGGTTGGGGACCCAATCGGAGACCCAGTACTTC. Translation gives CASSVGLGTQSETQYF.

This chain joins TRBV16 and TRBJ1-1; D is unresolved. The CDR3 is 16 amino acids. Germline V gives CDR1 KGHSY, CDR2 FQNENV. Trimming cost V 0 bases and J 4 bases, with 15 bases left between them. The CDR3 region is CASSQSFGRSPTEAFF. Here the CDR3 DNA reads TGTGCCAGCAGCCAATCGTTTGGCAGGTCACCCACTGAAGCTTTCTTT. Based on the CDR3 plus reference TRBV16 and TRBJ1-1, the full variable domain is GEEVAQTPKHLVRGEGQKAKLYCAPIKGHSYVFWYQQVLKNEFKFLISFQNENVFDETGMPKERFSAKCLPNSPCSLEIQATKLEDSAVYFCASSQSFGRSPTEAFFGQGTRLTVV.

This clone was detected once. The chain combines TRBV7-9 with TRBJ1-2, with D unresolved. Trimming stripped 1 base from V and 4 bases from J, with 7 bases between. This CDR3 has 13 amino acids. Germline lookup yields CDR1 SEHNR and CDR2 FQNEAQ (reference sequence). CDR3: CASSLGPIYGYTF. The CDR3 DNA reads as TGTGCCAGCAGCTTAGGACCAATCTATGGCTACACCTTC. The variable domain in full, with the rest retrieved from reference TRBV7-9 and TRBJ1-2, is DTGVSQNPRHKITKRGQNVTFRCDPISEHNRLYWYRQTLGQGPEFLTYFQNEAQLEKSRLLSDRFSAERPKGSFSTLEIQRTEQGDSAMYLCASSLGPIYGYTFGSGTRLTVV.

The V and J genes are TRBV30 and TRBJ2-5; a possible D gene is TRBD2 (5 bases). Germline CDR1 is GTSNPN and CDR2 is SVGIG (reference sequence). CDR3 length: 14 amino acids. V dropped 3 bases and J dropped 5 bases, with 16 bases sitting between them. The DNA for the CDR3 is TGTGCCTGGAGCCCCGCACTAGTTGGGGAGACCCAGTACTTC. Translating gives CAWSPALVGETQYF. The variable domain in full, with the rest retrieved from reference TRBV30 and TRBJ2-5, is SQTIHQWPATLVQPVGSPLSLECTVEGTSNPNLYWYRQAAGRGLQLLFYSVGIGQISSEVPQNLSASRPQDRQFILSSKKLLLSDSGFYLCAWSPALVGETQYFGPGTRLLVL.

The chain carries TRBV25-1 and TRBJ2-7; D is perhaps TRBD1 (6 bases). Germline V gene data show CDR1 as MGHDK and CDR2 as SYGVNS. Trimming left V 1 base short and J 2 bases short, with 9 bases between. The CDR3 spans 14 residues. CDR3 nucleotides: TGTGCCAGCAGTGAATTCGACAGGACCTACGAGCAGTACTTC. Translating gives CASSEFDRTYEQYF.

The chain employs TRBV19 and TRBJ1-2; the D is unclear. The CDR3 covers 16 residues. The V end was cut by 3 bases, the J end by 2 bases, with 16 bases between. Germline V gene sequence: CDR1 LNHDA, CDR2 SQIVND (reference sequence). The CDR3 loop reads CASSMAPRPPNYGYTF. The CDR3 bases are TGTGCCAGTAGTATGGCCCCTAGGCCCCCGAACTATGGCTACACCTTC.

The gene calls are TRBV6-1 and TRBJ1-2; no clear D. This CDR3 has 13 amino acids. V shed 5 bases and J shed 4 bases, with 11 bases lying between them. Germline CDR1 MNHNS, CDR2 SASEGT. The CDR3 sequence: CASSLLGFYGYTF. As DNA, the CDR3 is TGTGCCAGCAGTCTACTGGGATTCTATGGCTACACCTTC.

The chain has TRBV18 and TRBJ2-3; 10 positions agree with TRBD2. CDR1 and CDR2 (germline): KGHSH, LQKENI. The CDR3 spans 16 residues. V trimming: 2 bases; J trimming: 4 bases; junction bases outside the gene matches: 6. The CDR3 DNA is TGTGCCAGCTCACCAGCCGGGACTAGCGACCCAGATACGCAGTATTTT. Protein sequence: CASSPAGTSDPDTQYF. Full variable domain (missing parts from reference TRBV18 and TRBJ2-3): NAGVMQNPRHLVRRRGQEARLRCSPMKGHSHVYWYRQLPEEGLKFMVYLQKENIIDESGMPKERFSAEFPKEGPSILRIQQVVRGDSAAYFCASSPAGTSDPDTQYFGPGTRLTVL.